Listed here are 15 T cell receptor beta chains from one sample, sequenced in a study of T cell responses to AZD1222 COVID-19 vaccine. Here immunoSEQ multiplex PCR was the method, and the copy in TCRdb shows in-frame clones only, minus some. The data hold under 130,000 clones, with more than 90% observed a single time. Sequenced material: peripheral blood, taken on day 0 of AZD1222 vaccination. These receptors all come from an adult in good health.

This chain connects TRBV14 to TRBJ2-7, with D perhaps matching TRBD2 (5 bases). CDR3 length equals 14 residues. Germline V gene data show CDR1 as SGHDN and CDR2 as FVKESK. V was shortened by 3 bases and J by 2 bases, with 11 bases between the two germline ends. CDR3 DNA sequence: TGTGCCAGCAGCCAGGACCTCGGGACCTACGAGCAGTACTTC. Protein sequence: CASSQDLGTYEQYF.

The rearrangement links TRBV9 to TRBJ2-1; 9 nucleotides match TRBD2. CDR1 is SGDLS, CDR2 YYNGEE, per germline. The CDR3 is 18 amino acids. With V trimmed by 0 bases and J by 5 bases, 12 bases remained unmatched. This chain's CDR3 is CASSVGIGAGGPNNEQFF. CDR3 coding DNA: TGTGCCAGCAGCGTAGGTATCGGCGCGGGGGGGCCCAACAATGAGCAGTTCTTC.

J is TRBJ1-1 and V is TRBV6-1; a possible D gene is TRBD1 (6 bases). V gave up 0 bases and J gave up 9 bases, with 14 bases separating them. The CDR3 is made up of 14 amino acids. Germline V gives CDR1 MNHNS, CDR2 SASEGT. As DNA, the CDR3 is TGTGCCAGCAGTGAAGCAGGGGGTGTAGGCCAAGCTTTCTTT. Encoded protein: CASSEAGGVGQAFF.

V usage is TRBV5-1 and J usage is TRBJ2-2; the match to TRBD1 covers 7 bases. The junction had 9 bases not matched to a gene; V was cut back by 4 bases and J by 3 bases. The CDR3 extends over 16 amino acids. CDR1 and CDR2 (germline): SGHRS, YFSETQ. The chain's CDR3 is CASSNTGTADTGELFF. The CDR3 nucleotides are TGCGCCAGCAGCAATACCGGGACAGCGGACACCGGGGAGCTGTTTTTT. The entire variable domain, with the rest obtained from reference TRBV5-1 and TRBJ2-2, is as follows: KAGVTQTPRYLIKTRGQQVTLSCSPISGHRSVSWYQQTPGQGLQFLFEYFSETQRNKGNFPGRFSGRQFSNSRSEMNVSTLELGDSALYLCASSNTGTADTGELFFGEGSRLTVL.

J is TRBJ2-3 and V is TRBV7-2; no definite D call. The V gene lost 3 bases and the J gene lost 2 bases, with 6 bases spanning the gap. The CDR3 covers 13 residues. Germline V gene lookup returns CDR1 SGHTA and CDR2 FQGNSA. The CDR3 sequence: CASSFPATDTQYF. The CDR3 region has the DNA TGTGCCAGCAGCTTCCCAGCCACAGATACGCAGTATTTT.

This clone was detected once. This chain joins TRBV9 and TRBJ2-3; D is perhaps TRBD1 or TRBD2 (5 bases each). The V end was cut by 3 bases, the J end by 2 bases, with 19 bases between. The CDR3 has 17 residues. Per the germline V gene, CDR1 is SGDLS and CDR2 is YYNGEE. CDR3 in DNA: TGTGCCAGCAGCGAGGGCCCGGGACCACCCTCCACAGATACGCAGTATTTT. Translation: CASSEGPGPPSTDTQYF. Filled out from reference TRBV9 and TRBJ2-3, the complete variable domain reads DSGVTQTPKHLITATGQRVTLRCSPRSGDLSVYWYQQSLDQGLQFLIQYYNGEERAKGNILERFSAQQFPDLHSELNLSSLELGDSALYFCASSEGPGPPSTDTQYFGPGTRLTVL.

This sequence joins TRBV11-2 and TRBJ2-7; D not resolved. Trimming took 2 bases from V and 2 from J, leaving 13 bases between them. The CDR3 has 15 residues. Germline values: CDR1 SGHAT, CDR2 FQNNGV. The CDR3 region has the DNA TGTGCCAGCAGCTTAATGACGTGGGCTACCTACGAGCAGTACTTC. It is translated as CASSLMTWATYEQYF.

CDR3: CASSYLGWPLHF. CDR3 in DNA: TGTGCCAGCAGTTATCTTGGATGGCCCCTCCACTTT. The chain couples TRBV6-2 or TRBV6-3 to TRBJ1-6; unclear D gene. With 3 bases removed from V and 13 bases from J, the gap between germline ends came to 10 bases. CDR3 length: 12 residues. Germline CDR1 MNHEY, CDR2 SVGEGT.

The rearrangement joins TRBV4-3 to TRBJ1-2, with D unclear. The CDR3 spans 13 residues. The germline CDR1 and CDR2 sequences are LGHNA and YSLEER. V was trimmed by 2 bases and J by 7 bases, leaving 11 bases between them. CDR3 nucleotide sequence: TGCGCCAGCAGCCAAAGGGCGGGCAGTGGCTACACCTTC. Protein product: CASSQRAGSGYTF.

CDR3 loop: CASSESPPGSWDEQFF. As DNA, the CDR3 is TGTGCCAGCAGTGAAAGCCCCCCGGGCAGTTGGGATGAGCAGTTCTTC. The chain couples TRBV2 to TRBJ2-1, with unresolved D. Trimming pared 2 bases from V and 8 bases from J, leaving 19 bases between. CDR1 and CDR2 (germline): SNHLY, FYNNEI. The CDR3 length is 16 residues.

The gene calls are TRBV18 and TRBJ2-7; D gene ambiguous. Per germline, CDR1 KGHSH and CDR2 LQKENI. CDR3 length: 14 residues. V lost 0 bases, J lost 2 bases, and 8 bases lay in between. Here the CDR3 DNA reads TGTGCCAGCTCACCACCGGGATCGCCCTACGAGCAGTACTTC. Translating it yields CASSPPGSPYEQYF.

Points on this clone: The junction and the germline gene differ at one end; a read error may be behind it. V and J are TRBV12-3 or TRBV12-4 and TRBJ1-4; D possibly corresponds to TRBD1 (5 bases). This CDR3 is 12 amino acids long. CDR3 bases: TGTGCCAGCAGTCTTGGCCGTACGGGGGTTGTTTTT. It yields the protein CASSLGRTGVVF.

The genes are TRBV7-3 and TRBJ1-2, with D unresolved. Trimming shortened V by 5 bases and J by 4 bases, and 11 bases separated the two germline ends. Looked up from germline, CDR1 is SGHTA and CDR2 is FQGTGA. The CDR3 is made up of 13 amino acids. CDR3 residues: CASSLARGYGYTF. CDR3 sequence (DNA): TGTGCCAGCAGCCTAGCCCGCGGCTATGGCTACACCTTC.

DNA of the CDR3: TGTGCCAGTAGTATAGGGGGACTAGCGGTCTACAATGAGCAGTTCTTC. Amino acids: CASSIGGLAVYNEQFF. This chain connects TRBV19 to TRBJ2-1; 11 nucleotides agree with TRBD2. In germline, CDR1 is LNHDA, CDR2 SQIVND (reference sequence). The V segment lost 1 base and the J segment 3 bases; nucleotides outside the gene matches: 2. The CDR3 spans 16 residues. Looking up the rest from reference TRBV19 and TRBJ2-1 gives the full variable domain: DGGITQSPKYLFRKEGQNVTLSCEQNLNHDAMYWYRQDPGQGLRLIYYSQIVNDFQKGDIAEGYSVSREKKESFPLTVTSAQKNPTAFYLCASSIGGLAVYNEQFFGPGTRLTVL.

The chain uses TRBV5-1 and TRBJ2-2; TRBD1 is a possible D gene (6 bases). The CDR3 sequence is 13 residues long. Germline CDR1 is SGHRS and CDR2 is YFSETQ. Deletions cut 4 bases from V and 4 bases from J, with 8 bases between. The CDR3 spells CASSGTFTGELFF. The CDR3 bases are TGCGCCAGCAGCGGGACATTCACCGGGGAGCTGTTTTTT.